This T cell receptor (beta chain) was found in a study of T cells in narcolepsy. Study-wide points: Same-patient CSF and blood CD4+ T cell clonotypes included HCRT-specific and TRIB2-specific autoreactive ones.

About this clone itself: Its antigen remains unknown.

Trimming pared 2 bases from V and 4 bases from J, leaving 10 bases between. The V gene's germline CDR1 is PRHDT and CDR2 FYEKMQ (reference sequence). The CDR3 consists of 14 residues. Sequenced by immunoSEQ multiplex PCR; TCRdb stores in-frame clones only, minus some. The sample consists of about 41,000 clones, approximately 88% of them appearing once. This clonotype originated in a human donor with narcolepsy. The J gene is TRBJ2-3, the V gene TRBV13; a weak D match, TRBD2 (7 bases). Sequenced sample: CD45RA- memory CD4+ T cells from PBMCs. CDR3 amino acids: CASSLKGGADTQYF. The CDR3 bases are TGTGCCAGCAGCTTAAAGGGGGGGGCAGATACGCAGTATTTT. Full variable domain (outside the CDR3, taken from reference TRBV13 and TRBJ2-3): AAGVIQSPRHLIKEKRETATLKCYPIPRHDTVYWYQQGPGQDPQFLISFYEKMQSDKGSIPDRFSAQQFSDYHSELNMSSLELGDSALYFCASSLKGGADTQYFGPGTRLTVL.